The 4 T cell receptor beta chains below come from one sample, sequenced in a study of monozygotic twins with inflammatory bowel disease. TCRdb re-called the 5' RACE reads and shows each CDR3 protein once, DNA omitted. This sample's table has roughly 330,000 distinct CDR3 sequences. The source material was blood. The source is a human donor with ulcerative colitis or Crohn's disease, or a healthy co-twin of an affected twin (not recorded which).

The V call is TRBV27, the J call TRBJ2-3; TCRdb lists TRBD1, though no DNA is available to test this call. This CDR3 is built from 15 residues. Germline V lookup: CDR1 MNHEY, CDR2 SMNVEV (reference sequence). The CDR3 region is CASSLLGQGMFAQYF.

The chain links TRBV14 to TRBJ1-4. Germline CDR1 reads SGHDN; CDR2 reads FVKESK. This CDR3 has 16 residues. The CDR3 protein is CASSREAGGLNEKLFF.

This chain joins TRBV20-1 and TRBJ2-2. The CDR3 is 17 amino acids. Germline V gives CDR1 DFQATT, CDR2 SNEGSKA (reference sequence). Here the CDR3 reads CSARRYTFSSNTGELFF.

The chain combines TRBV10-3 with TRBJ2-4. This CDR3 has 12 amino acids. Germline V gene lookup returns CDR1 ENHRY and CDR2 SYGVKD. The CDR3 loop is CAISEGTPIQYF.